The sequence of this T cell receptor (beta chain) was determined in a study of blood T cells in healthy people across ages. Study-level findings and limits: A greater number of naive CD4+ cells and higher diversity distinguished long-lived donors from aged donors. Total diversity from one million sequenced T cells was likely underestimated. Observed TCR beta diversity per million T cells went down as age went up. This fall followed a roughly linear course with age.

This clonotype was seen a single time. No antigen is known for it. The CDR3 has 16 amino acids. From germline, CDR1 is SGHRS and CDR2 YFSETQ. V lost 3 bases and J lost 7; bases outside the gene matches: 4. A second PCR, run for about 7 to 11 cycles, used a sample-barcoded 5' primer plus a J-beta primer mix. Through a template-switch adaptor with 12 random nucleotides, each cDNA molecule received a tag. TCRdb re-called the 5' RACE reads with MiXCR, one entry per CDR3 protein. The sample comprises hundreds of thousands of distinct CDR3 sequences, about 53% of which are singletons, and about 38% rests with the top ten.

The chain couples TRBV5-1 to TRBJ2-1, with TRBD2 matching over 16 bases. This TCR derives from a man older than 75 in good health. The sample taken for sequencing was blood. The CDR3 sequence: CASSWGTSGGGNEQFF. The CDR3 DNA is TGCGCCAGCAGCTGGGGGACTAGCGGGGGGGGGAATGAGCAGTTCTTC.